This T cell receptor (beta chain) was sequenced in a study of neurological immune-mediated disorders. TCRdb passed the 5' RACE reads through MiXCR, listing each CDR3 protein once. Of about 74,000 distinct CDR3 sequences detected, roughly 5.5% appear once; the ten largest clones hold around 7%. V was clipped by 5 bases and J by 2 bases; unmatched bases: 8. In germline, CDR1 is MNHEY, CDR2 SVGEGT. This CDR3 has 17 residues. This clonotype came up many times. The J gene is TRBJ2-6, the V gene TRBV6-2 or TRBV6-3; 8 bases fit TRBD1. The sequenced material came from PBMCs. The sequence derives from a man between 18 and 35 years old with multiple sclerosis. Here the CDR3 reads CASSNPPGGTGANVLTF. The CDR3 DNA reads as TGTGCCAGCAGTAATCCCCCAGGGGGCACTGGGGCCAACGTCCTGACTTTC.